A single sample is the source of the 24 T cell receptor beta chains below, sequenced in a study of blood T cell repertoires in COVID-19. Using immunoSEQ multiplex PCR, the repertoire was profiled, and TCRdb retains in-frame clones only, with some absent. The sample consists of fewer than 450,000 clones, 70% to 90% of them appearing once. Sequencing was performed on PBMCs or T cells enriched from blood (not recorded which). These receptors were collected from a middle-aged woman with acute COVID-19.

In its sample, this clone was seen a few times. Other nucleotide sequences in the sample specify the same CDR3. The chain couples TRBV2 to TRBJ1-5; TRBD1 matches at 7 bases. Trimming took 7 bases from V and 1 from J; bases not matched to a gene: 1. Germline CDR1 and CDR2: SNHLY and FYNNEI. This CDR3 has 13 amino acids. CDR3 residues: CASKGGSNQPQHF. In nucleotides, the CDR3 is TGTGCCAGCAAAGGGGGCAGCAATCAGCCCCAGCATTTT.

V and J are TRBV27 and TRBJ1-4; D gene unclear. Looked up from germline, CDR1 is MNHEY and CDR2 is SMNVEV (reference sequence). Between the trimmed V and J ends, which lost 0 bases and 5 bases, there was a span of 10 bases. This CDR3 has 15 residues. Here the CDR3 reads CASSLSGRGNEKLFF. The CDR3 DNA reads as TGTGCCAGCAGTTTATCAGGGAGAGGGAATGAAAAACTGTTTTTT.

The chain employs TRBV7-9 and TRBJ2-7; TRBD1 agrees at 8 bases. The CDR3 runs to 15 residues. J lost 3 bases, V lost 4 bases, and 8 bases had no gene match. The germline V gene has CDR1 SEHNR and CDR2 FQNEAQ (reference sequence). CDR3 region: CASSSNRGEYYEQYF. In DNA, the CDR3 is TGTGCCAGCAGCTCGAACAGGGGGGAATACTACGAGCAGTACTTC.

The genes are TRBV6-5 and TRBJ1-6; no clear D gene. The germline gives CDR1 MNHEY, CDR2 SVGAGI. This CDR3 is built from 14 residues. Deletions cut 2 bases from V and 10 bases from J, with 12 bases between. The DNA of the CDR3 is TGTGCCAGCAGTTACCGGAGGGAGGGATCACCCCTCCACTTT. Encoded protein: CASSYRREGSPLHF.

The chain employs TRBV2 and TRBJ2-2; possibly TRBD2 for D (6 bases). The CDR3 loop spans 19 amino acids. Germline V gives CDR1 SNHLY, CDR2 FYNNEI. V was shortened by 10 bases and J by 0 bases, with 27 bases between the two germline ends. In DNA form, the CDR3 reads TGTGCCATCCGGTTAGGGACTGGGCCACCCAATTCGAACACCGGGGAGCTGTTTTTT. This encodes CAIRLGTGPPNSNTGELFF.

The chain couples TRBV7-9 to TRBJ1-1; TRBD1 matches at 9 bases. V gave up 6 bases and J gave up 5 bases; unmatched junction bases: 4. The germline CDR1 and CDR2 sequences are SEHNR and FQNEAQ (reference sequence). The CDR3 has 13 residues. The CDR3 here is CASRLDRGTEAFF. Here the CDR3 DNA reads TGTGCCAGCAGACTAGACAGGGGGACTGAAGCTTTCTTT.

As DNA, the CDR3 is TGTGCCAGCAGCTCCCGTCGGGGGGGCCCCACCGGGGAGCTGTTTTTT. It specifies CASSSRRGGPTGELFF. The chain uses TRBV9 and TRBJ2-2; 8 nucleotides match TRBD2. V was pared by 4 bases and J by 4 bases, with 9 bases of the junction left unmatched. The CDR3 sequence is 16 residues long. Germline CDR1 SGDLS, CDR2 YYNGEE. Based on the CDR3 plus reference TRBV9 and TRBJ2-2, the full variable domain is DSGVTQTPKHLITATGQRVTLRCSPRSGDLSVYWYQQSLDQGLQFLIQYYNGEERAKGNILERFSAQQFPDLHSELNLSSLELGDSALYFCASSSRRGGPTGELFFGEGSRLTVL.

The chain links TRBV27 to TRBJ2-1, with D maybe TRBD2 (5 bases). The germline CDR1 and CDR2 sequences are MNHEY and SMNVEV (reference sequence). V dropped 4 bases and J dropped 1 base, with 11 bases sitting between them. The length of the CDR3 is 15 residues. This CDR3 reads CASSSLAGSYNEQFF. As DNA, the CDR3 is TGTGCCAGCAGTTCCCTGGCGGGTTCCTACAATGAGCAGTTCTTC.

In DNA, the CDR3 is TGTGCCACCAGTGATTCGACCAGGGGGCCCATTGAACAAGAGACCCAGTACTTC. Translated, it gives CATSDSTRGPIEQETQYF. V gene TRBV24-1 combines with J gene TRBJ2-5; the match to TRBD1 covers 8 bases. CDR1 is KGHDR, CDR2 SFDVKD, per germline. The CDR3 length is 18 residues. Unmatched junction bases numbered 12, after V lost 2 bases and J lost 2 bases.

This sequence joins TRBV10-3 and TRBJ1-6; tentative D call: TRBD1 (6 bases). CDR3 length: 15 residues. Germline V gives CDR1 ENHRY, CDR2 SYGVKD. Trimming stripped 4 bases from V and 10 bases from J, with 17 bases between. In nucleotides, the CDR3 is TGTGCCATCAGTGGAGAAACAGGGACGGAATCACCCCTCCACTTT. It specifies CAISGETGTESPLHF.

This chain's CDR3 is CASSLRLTGMNTEAFF. The CDR3 coding sequence is TGTGCCAGCAGCTTACGCCTGACAGGGATGAACACTGAAGCTTTCTTT. The rearrangement links TRBV11-2 to TRBJ1-1; 7 bases agree with TRBD1. Germline assignment: CDR1 SGHAT and CDR2 FQNNGV. The CDR3 sequence is 16 residues long. V gave up 2 bases and J gave up 0 bases; unmatched junction bases: 6.

This chain uses TRBV19 with TRBJ1-1; TRBD1 agrees at 8 bases. With 1 base clipped from V and 0 bases from J, the junction kept 4 bases outside the gene matches. This CDR3 has 16 amino acids. CDR1 LNHDA and CDR2 SQIVND come from the germline V gene (reference sequence). The CDR3 loop is CASSIVTGGMNTEAFF. Written as DNA, the CDR3 is TGTGCCAGTAGTATAGTCACAGGGGGAATGAACACTGAAGCTTTCTTT.

This clone has more than one count but fewer than ten. This chain joins TRBV9 and TRBJ1-1, with TRBD1 matching 9 bases. Germline CDR1 and CDR2: SGDLS and YYNGEE. CDR3 length equals 15 residues. V gave up 2 bases and J gave up 4 bases; unmatched junction bases: 6. The CDR3 DNA sequence: TGTGCCAGCAGCGTCCGGGACAGGGATGTCACTGAAGCTTTCTTT. Protein product: CASSVRDRDVTEAFF.

This clone was detected a few times. The chain combines TRBV5-4 with TRBJ2-1, with 7 bases aligning to TRBD2. The CDR3 consists of 17 residues. J was trimmed by 0 bases and V by 4 bases; bases with no gene match: 10. The V gene's germline CDR1 is SGHNT and CDR2 YYREEE (reference sequence). CDR3 in DNA: TGTGCCAGCAGCCTGGACGGGGGGTCGAGCTCCTACAATGAGCAGTTCTTC. Encoded protein: CASSLDGGSSSYNEQFF.

This chain uses TRBV3-1 (or the pseudogene TRBV3-2) with TRBJ1-6; D gene unclear. Germline CDR1 reads LGHDT; CDR2 reads YNNKEL (reference sequence). V lost 5 bases and J lost 4, with 15 bases in between. This CDR3 region has 16 residues. In nucleotides, the CDR3 is TGTGCCAGCAGCAAAGGGCCTCAGACTTATAATTCACCCCTCCACTTT. Translation: CASSKGPQTYNSPLHF.

This clone was counted once. The chain has TRBV5-1 and TRBJ1-2, with 9 positions matching TRBD1. Germline V gene lookup returns CDR1 SGHRS and CDR2 YFSETQ. The CDR3 loop spans 14 amino acids. V dropped 4 bases and J dropped 6; count of bases not matched to a gene: 7. CDR3 residues: CASSGPDRGNGYTF. In nucleotides, the CDR3 is TGCGCCAGCAGCGGGCCGGACAGGGGAAATGGCTACACCTTC.

This chain uses TRBV4-1 with TRBJ2-1, with 9 bases fitting TRBD2. The germline V gene encodes CDR1 MGHRA and CDR2 YSYEKL. CDR3 length: 16 amino acids. Trimming cost V 3 bases and J 0 bases; bases outside gene matches: 3. The CDR3 region is CASSHGGGGSYNEQFF. The CDR3 bases are TGCGCCAGCAGCCATGGCGGGGGGGGCTCCTACAATGAGCAGTTCTTC.

This clone appeared once. This chain uses TRBV29-1 with TRBJ2-7; tentatively, D is TRBD2 (5 bases). The CDR3 is made up of 10 amino acids. Germline CDR1 reads SQVTM; CDR2 reads ANQGSEA. V was cut by 7 bases and J by 6 bases, with 10 bases left in between. This CDR3 reads CSAEAGEQYF. CDR3 nucleotides: TGCAGCGCCGAGGCGGGCGAGCAGTACTTC.

The count of this clone is one. The rearrangement uses TRBV14 and TRBJ2-1; 9 bases match TRBD1. Trimming cost V 3 bases and J 15 bases; bases outside gene matches: 12. CDR1 SGHDN and CDR2 FVKESK come from the germline V gene. This CDR3 contains 14 residues. CDR3 region: CASSQVPGQGSLFF. The CDR3 nucleotides are TGTGCCAGCAGCCAGGTCCCGGGACAGGGAAGTCTGTTCTTC.

The rearrangement links TRBV20-1 to TRBJ2-5; D is perhaps TRBD1 (5 bases). V was cut by 5 bases and J by 5 bases, with 9 bases left in between. Germline V gene lookup returns CDR1 DFQATT and CDR2 SNEGSKA (reference sequence). CDR3 length equals 11 residues. The CDR3 here is CSAPGRETQYF. The DNA of the CDR3 is TGCAGTGCTCCAGGGCGGGAGACCCAGTACTTC.

This chain connects TRBV5-1 to TRBJ1-2, with D possibly TRBD1 on 5 matching bases. This CDR3 has 15 amino acids. V lost 0 bases, J lost 2 bases, and 11 bases lay in between. Germline V gives CDR1 SGHRS, CDR2 YFSETQ. CDR3 sequence: CASSLEPGQNYGYTF. In DNA form, the CDR3 reads TGCGCCAGCAGCTTGGAGCCAGGGCAGAACTATGGCTACACCTTC.

This clone appeared a few times. V gene TRBV30 combines with J gene TRBJ1-2; D call uncertain. The CDR3 extends over 12 amino acids. The germline V and J ends were trimmed by 3 bases and 8 bases, with 13 bases remaining between them. Germline CDR1 GTSNPN, CDR2 SVGIG (reference sequence). CDR3 sequence: CAWRVQVAGYTF. The DNA of the CDR3 is TGTGCCTGGAGGGTTCAGGTTGCGGGCTACACCTTC.

V and J are TRBV3-1 (or the pseudogene TRBV3-2) and TRBJ1-2, with 11 bases identical to TRBD1. The V gene's germline CDR1 is LGHDT and CDR2 YNNKEL (reference sequence). The CDR3 length is 14 residues. V trimming: 4 bases; J trimming: 7 bases; junction bases outside the gene matches: 5. CDR3 nucleotides: TGTGCCAGCAGCCTAGGGACAGGGGGGGCTGGCTACACCTTC. As protein: CASSLGTGGAGYTF.

This clone was seen only once. V is TRBV21-1 and J is TRBJ1-1. TRBV21-1 is recorded as a pseudogene. The CDR3 consists of 14 residues. CDR3 amino acids: CASSNRLKNTEAFF. In nucleotides, the CDR3 is TGTGCCAGCAGCAACCGACTCAAGAACACTGAAGCTTTCTTT.